This is a list of T cell receptor beta chains from one sample in a study of Ad26.COV2.S vaccination and SARS-CoV-2 variants. Profiled with immunoSEQ multiplex PCR; TCRdb holds only in-frame clones, not every one. The data contain 300,000 to 350,000 clones, around 83% of them singletons. The source material was peripheral blood, sampled in a trial of Ad26.COV2.S vaccine versus placebo. These receptors originate from a person aged 18-65 years who received the Ad26.COV2.S COVID-19 vaccine or a placebo. Each CDR3 is given with its conserved first and last residue. The D gene is left open where the match is weak. Only some rows state a clone size, as once, few, many or a class for expanded clones.

clone size: NA
V gene: TRBV30
D gene: TRBD1
J gene: TRBJ2-3
CDR3 DNA: TGTGCCTGGAGTGTAGATGGCGCAGGGGGCTCAGATACGCAGTATTTT
CDR3 protein: CAWSVDGAGGSDTQYF

clone size: NA
V gene: TRBV4-2
D gene: TRBD1
J gene: TRBJ1-3
CDR3 DNA: TGTGCCAGCAGCCAAGATTACCGACAGGGGGCTGGAAACACCATATATTTT
CDR3 protein: CASSQDYRQGAGNTIYF

clone size: NA
V gene: TRBV14
D gene: TRBD2
J gene: TRBJ2-3
CDR3 DNA: TGTGCCAGCAGCCAAGATTTAGAGGGCCATAGGACTAGCGGGGTTGTAGCGCAGTATTTT
CDR3 protein: CASSQDLEGHRTSGVVAQYF

clone size: few
V gene: TRBV5-8
D gene: TRBD1
J gene: TRBJ1-1
CDR3 DNA: TGTGCCAGCAGTTACTTCACGACAGGGGGGTCGGCTGAAGCTTTCTTT
CDR3 protein: CASSYFTTGGSAEAFF

clone size: NA
V gene: TRBV10-1
D gene: NA
J gene: TRBJ2-3
CDR3 DNA: TGCGCCAGCAGTGAGTCGAGCAGGGCCCCTAGCACAGATACGCAGTATTTT
CDR3 protein: CASSESSRAPSTDTQYF

clone size: once
V gene: TRBV19
D gene: NA
J gene: TRBJ1-1
CDR3 DNA: TGTGCCAGTAGTATTAGGGGCCCGACCTCTGAAGCTTTCTTT
CDR3 protein: CASSIRGPTSEAFF

clone size: NA
V gene: TRBV11-3
D gene: TRBD1
J gene: TRBJ2-7
CDR3 DNA: TGTGCCAGCAGCTACCGGGACAGGGACTACGAGCAGTACTTC
CDR3 protein: CASSYRDRDYEQYF

clone size: NA
V gene: TRBV7-9
D gene: NA
J gene: TRBJ2-6
CDR3 DNA: TGTGCCAGCAGCCGACTTAGGTCTGGGGCCAACGTCCTGACTTTC
CDR3 protein: CASSRLRSGANVLTF

clone size: NA
V gene: TRBV11-3
D gene: TRBD1
J gene: TRBJ1-2
CDR3 DNA: TGTGCCAGCAGCTCCAGACAGGGATGGATCCACTATGGCTACACCTTC
CDR3 protein: CASSSRQGWIHYGYTF

clone size: NA
V gene: TRBV29-1
D gene: NA
J gene: TRBJ1-2
CDR3 DNA: TGCAGCGTTCCGGGACGCGACTATGGCTACACCTTC
CDR3 protein: CSVPGRDYGYTF

clone size: once
V gene: TRBV29-1
D gene: NA
J gene: TRBJ1-4
CDR3 DNA: TGCAGCGTAGCCCGATCCGGGACCGTGGAAAAACTGTTTTTT
CDR3 protein: CSVARSGTVEKLFF

clone size: NA
V gene: TRBV7-3
D gene: NA
J gene: TRBJ1-1
CDR3 DNA: TGTGCCAGCAGCTTATCGGCAGGCCGGAACACTGAAGCTTTCTTT
CDR3 protein: CASSLSAGRNTEAFF

clone size: NA
V gene: TRBV13
D gene: TRBD2
J gene: TRBJ2-7
CDR3 DNA: TGTGCCAGCAGCTCCCCGGGACTAGCGGGGGGGTCCTACGAGCAGTACTTC
CDR3 protein: CASSSPGLAGGSYEQYF

clone size: NA
V gene: TRBV6-6
D gene: NA
J gene: TRBJ2-2
CDR3 DNA: TGTGCCAGCAGAGCCGGTTTCACCGGGGAGCTGTTTTTT
CDR3 protein: CASRAGFTGELFF

clone size: NA
V gene: TRBV5-1
D gene: NA
J gene: TRBJ1-1
CDR3 DNA: TGCGCCAGCAGCTTTGCGACATACTCCACTGAAGCTTTCTTT
CDR3 protein: CASSFATYSTEAFF

clone size: once
V gene: TRBV27
D gene: NA
J gene: TRBJ1-1
CDR3 DNA: TGTGCCAGCAGTGTAACCAGGGAAGGGGAAGCTTTCTTT
CDR3 protein: CASSVTREGEAFF

clone size: once
V gene: TRBV7-6
D gene: NA
J gene: TRBJ1-1
CDR3 DNA: TGTGCCAGCAGCTCGAGCGCGGGGGCAGGCACTGAAGCTTTCTTT
CDR3 protein: CASSSSAGAGTEAFF

clone size: NA
V gene: TRBV5-1
D gene: NA
J gene: TRBJ2-7
CDR3 DNA: TGCGCCAGCAGCTTAGACCGCGAGCAGTACTTC
CDR3 protein: CASSLDREQYF

clone size: few
V gene: TRBV15
D gene: NA
J gene: TRBJ2-6
CDR3 DNA: TGTGCCACCAGCCGCGGAAGGCGGTCCGGGGCCAACGTCCTGACTTTC
CDR3 protein: CATSRGRRSGANVLTF

clone size: NA
V gene: TRBV30
D gene: TRBD1
J gene: TRBJ2-2
CDR3 DNA: TGTGCGAGGGACAGGGTTAACACCGGGGAGCTGTTTTTT
CDR3 protein: CARDRVNTGELFF

clone size: NA
V gene: TRBV14
D gene: NA
J gene: TRBJ2-7
CDR3 DNA: TGTGCCAGCAGCCAAGCCTCCGTGGGTGGCTACGAGCAGTACTTC
CDR3 protein: CASSQASVGGYEQYF

clone size: NA
V gene: TRBV7-2
D gene: NA
J gene: TRBJ2-6
CDR3 DNA: TGTGCCAGCAGCTTAGTGGCGGCGGAGGGGTTCGTTGGGGCCAACGTCCTGACTTTC
CDR3 protein: CASSLVAAEGFVGANVLTF

clone size: NA
V gene: TRBV5-4
D gene: NA
J gene: TRBJ2-3
CDR3 DNA: TGTGCCAGCAGGGACTCACGGAGAGGAAGAGCGCAGTATTTT
CDR3 protein: CASRDSRRGRAQYF

clone size: NA
V gene: TRBV19
D gene: TRBD1
J gene: TRBJ1-6
CDR3 DNA: TGTGCCAGTAGTACCAGACAGGGTCTCAATTCACCCCTCCACTTT
CDR3 protein: CASSTRQGLNSPLHF

clone size: NA
V gene: TRBV19
D gene: TRBD1
J gene: TRBJ1-1
CDR3 DNA: TGTGCCAGTAGTAAGGGGGCAGGATATGTGAACACTGAAGCTTTCTTT
CDR3 protein: CASSKGAGYVNTEAFF

clone size: few
V gene: TRBV5-1
D gene: NA
J gene: TRBJ1-2
CDR3 DNA: TGCGCCAGCAGCTTGGCCGAAAACTATGGCTACACCTTC
CDR3 protein: CASSLAENYGYTF

clone size: many
V gene: TRBV7-9
D gene: TRBD1
J gene: TRBJ2-7
CDR3 DNA: TGTGCCAGCAGCAATAGGGTGGGACAGGACACCTACGAGCAGTACTTC
CDR3 protein: CASSNRVGQDTYEQYF

clone size: NA
V gene: TRBV4-2
D gene: NA
J gene: TRBJ1-4
CDR3 DNA: TGTGCCAGCAGCCAAGAAGGGGCAGGGGCGAATGAAAAACTGTTTTTT
CDR3 protein: CASSQEGAGANEKLFF

clone size: NA
V gene: TRBV7-2
D gene: NA
J gene: TRBJ2-1
CDR3 DNA: TGTGCCAGCAGCTTAGGACTAGTATCCTACAATGAGCAGTTCTTC
CDR3 protein: CASSLGLVSYNEQFF

clone size: NA
V gene: TRBV6-6
D gene: NA
J gene: TRBJ1-2
CDR3 DNA: TGTGCCAGCAGGCTACAGGACCTGTCAATCTATGGCTACACCTTC
CDR3 protein: CASRLQDLSIYGYTF

clone size: NA
V gene: TRBV6-2/TRBV6-3
D gene: TRBD1
J gene: TRBJ1-5
CDR3 DNA: TGTGCCAGCAGTTGGACATTGACAGGGTTACAGCCCCAGCATTTT
CDR3 protein: CASSWTLTGLQPQHF

clone size: NA
V gene: TRBV7-2
D gene: NA
J gene: TRBJ2-7
CDR3 DNA: TGTGCCAGCAGCCTAAACTCCTACGAGCAGTACTTC
CDR3 protein: CASSLNSYEQYF

clone size: NA
V gene: TRBV14
D gene: TRBD2
J gene: TRBJ2-5
CDR3 DNA: TGTGCCAGCAGCCACACTAGCGCCGAAGAGACCCAGTACTTC
CDR3 protein: CASSHTSAEETQYF

clone size: NA
V gene: TRBV4-1
D gene: NA
J gene: TRBJ2-3
CDR3 DNA: TGCGCCAGCATGCCCCCGGGTAGCACAGATACGCAGTATTTT
CDR3 protein: CASMPPGSTDTQYF

clone size: NA
V gene: TRBV2
D gene: NA
J gene: TRBJ1-6
CDR3 DNA: TGTGCCAGCAGGCGGCAGAATAATTCACCCCTCCACTTT
CDR3 protein: CASRRQNNSPLHF

clone size: NA
V gene: TRBV4-2
D gene: TRBD1
J gene: TRBJ2-2
CDR3 DNA: TGTGCCAGCAGCCAAGAACAGGGGGCGCGAGAGCTGTTTTTT
CDR3 protein: CASSQEQGARELFF

clone size: NA
V gene: TRBV18
D gene: NA
J gene: TRBJ1-1
CDR3 DNA: TGTGCCAGCTCACAGAGCCTCGACACTGAAGCTTTCTTT
CDR3 protein: CASSQSLDTEAFF

clone size: NA
V gene: TRBV9
D gene: NA
J gene: TRBJ1-2
CDR3 DNA: TGTGCCAGCAGCGTAGATCCCCCAGCCCCAGTGTTAGCTAACTATGGCTACACCTTC
CDR3 protein: CASSVDPPAPVLANYGYTF

clone size: NA
V gene: TRBV9
D gene: NA
J gene: TRBJ2-3
CDR3 DNA: TGTGCCAGCAGCGTAGACTGGCTGGGGGCGTATACGCAGTATTTT
CDR3 protein: CASSVDWLGAYTQYF

clone size: NA
V gene: TRBV29-1
D gene: TRBD2
J gene: TRBJ2-4
CDR3 DNA: TGCAGCGTAAAACGGGGGGTAGGAGCCAAAAACATTCAGTACTTC
CDR3 protein: CSVKRGVGAKNIQYF

clone size: NA
V gene: TRBV13
D gene: NA
J gene: TRBJ1-2
CDR3 DNA: TGTGCCAGCAGCTTAGCCCTGGACGGAATCTATGGCTACACCTTC
CDR3 protein: CASSLALDGIYGYTF

clone size: NA
V gene: TRBV28
D gene: NA
J gene: TRBJ2-7
CDR3 DNA: TGTGCCAGCTCCTCTCTTGGGACAACCAAATACGAGCAGTACTTC
CDR3 protein: CASSSLGTTKYEQYF

clone size: NA
V gene: TRBV6-2/TRBV6-3
D gene: NA
J gene: TRBJ2-2
CDR3 DNA: TGTGCCAGCAGTTCCTTTAGACAGGTCCGTGGCACCGGGGAGCTGTTTTTT
CDR3 protein: CASSSFRQVRGTGELFF

clone size: NA
V gene: TRBV5-1
D gene: NA
J gene: TRBJ1-2
CDR3 DNA: TGCGCCAGCAGCTTGTTCGGGGGGTTCGCCTATGGCTACACCTTC
CDR3 protein: CASSLFGGFAYGYTF

clone size: NA
V gene: TRBV3-1/TRBV3-2
D gene: NA
J gene: TRBJ2-7
CDR3 DNA: TGTGCCAGCAGCCATGCCGGGACTCAGGCAGAGCAGTACTTC
CDR3 protein: CASSHAGTQAEQYF